Included here is one TCR beta chain sequence, with context. No antigen is known for it. Deletions cut 5 bases from V and 3 bases from J, with 13 bases between. Germline V gives CDR1 SNHLY, CDR2 FYNNEI. CDR3 length: 15 amino acids. These data come from a study of tumor-infiltrating lymphocytes in primary liver carcinoma. Study-wide background: Stage T1-T3 N0M0 tumors measured roughly 4.2 to 10 cm at most. Study-level results: Presence in all five tumor regions was observed for only about 7.5-25% of top clones.

The template, about 540 ng total RNA, yielded TCR beta cDNA made with a constant-region primer. Sequencing libraries for TCR beta derived from three nested multiplex PCR rounds that used slightly modified ARM-PCR. TRBV1-TRBV30 forward primers and a C-beta reverse primer were used in the first two PCR rounds, which each ran for approximately 10 cycles. A single record per CDR3 protein comes from TCRdb applying MiXCR to the multiplex PCR reads. Among almost 55,000 distinct CDR3 sequences listed, 60% to 75% were seen once. Total RNA and DNA came together from around 18-30 mg of bulk tissue without cell sorting. Without exception, tumor samples held over 75% viable tumor cells.

The sequenced material came from liver tumor tissue from sampling region 2. Subset described: tumor region T2, inferior pole. This chain connects TRBV2 to TRBJ2-2; no reliable D call. This TCR came from a man aged 35-49 years with primary liver carcinoma and hepatitis B virus infection. CDR3 DNA: TGTGCCAGCAGTCTCGAACCGGCGGACACCGGGGAGCTGTTTTTT. It codes for CASSLEPADTGELFF.